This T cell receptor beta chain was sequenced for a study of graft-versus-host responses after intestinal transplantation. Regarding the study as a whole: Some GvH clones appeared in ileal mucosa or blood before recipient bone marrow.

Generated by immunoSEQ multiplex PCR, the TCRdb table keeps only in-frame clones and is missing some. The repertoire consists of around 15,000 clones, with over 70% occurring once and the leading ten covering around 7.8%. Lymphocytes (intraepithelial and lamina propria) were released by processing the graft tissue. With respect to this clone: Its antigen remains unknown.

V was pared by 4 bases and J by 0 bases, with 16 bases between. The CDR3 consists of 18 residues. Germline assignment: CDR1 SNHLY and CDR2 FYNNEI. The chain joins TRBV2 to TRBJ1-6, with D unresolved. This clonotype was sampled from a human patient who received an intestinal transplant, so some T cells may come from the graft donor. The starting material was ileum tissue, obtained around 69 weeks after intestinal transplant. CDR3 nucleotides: TGTGCCAGCAGTGCCGACGCGGGTTCCAGCTCCTATAATTCACCCCTCCACTTT. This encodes CASSADAGSSSYNSPLHF.